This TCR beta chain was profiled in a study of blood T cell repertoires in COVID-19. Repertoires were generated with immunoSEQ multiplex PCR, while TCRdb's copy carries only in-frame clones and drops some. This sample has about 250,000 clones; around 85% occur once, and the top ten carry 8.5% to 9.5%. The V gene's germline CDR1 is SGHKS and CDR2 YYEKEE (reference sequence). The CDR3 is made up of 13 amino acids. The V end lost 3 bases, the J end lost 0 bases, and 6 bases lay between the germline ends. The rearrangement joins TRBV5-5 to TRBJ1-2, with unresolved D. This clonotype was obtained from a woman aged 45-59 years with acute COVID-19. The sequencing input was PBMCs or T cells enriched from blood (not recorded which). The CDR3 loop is CASSSSANYGYTF. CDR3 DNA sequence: TGTGCCAGCAGCTCCAGTGCTAACTATGGCTACACCTTC.